This T cell receptor (beta chain) was sequenced in a study of T cell repertoires in aging, cancer and after chemotherapy. Germline V gives CDR1 SGHTA, CDR2 FQGNSA. Trimming took off 1 base at V and 4 bases at J, with 13 bases between the two ends. The CDR3 contains 15 residues. Multiplex touch-down PCR with TRB-A/B primers amplified rearranged V-D-J TRB sequences. MiXCR, run by TCRdb on the multiplex PCR reads, gives a single entry per CDR3 protein. Counted here are under 5,000 distinct CDR3 sequences, roughly 30% occurring once; the ten biggest clones make up about 49%. TCR beta rearrangements were amplified from peripheral blood genomic DNA.

This TCR came from a human donor in good health. The chain couples TRBV7-2 to TRBJ1-2; perhaps TRBD1 as D (5 bases). The sample comprised blood. The chain's CDR3 is CASSLVTGESYGYTF. CDR3 bases: TGTGCCAGCAGCTTAGTAACGGGGGAGAGCTATGGCTACACCTTC.